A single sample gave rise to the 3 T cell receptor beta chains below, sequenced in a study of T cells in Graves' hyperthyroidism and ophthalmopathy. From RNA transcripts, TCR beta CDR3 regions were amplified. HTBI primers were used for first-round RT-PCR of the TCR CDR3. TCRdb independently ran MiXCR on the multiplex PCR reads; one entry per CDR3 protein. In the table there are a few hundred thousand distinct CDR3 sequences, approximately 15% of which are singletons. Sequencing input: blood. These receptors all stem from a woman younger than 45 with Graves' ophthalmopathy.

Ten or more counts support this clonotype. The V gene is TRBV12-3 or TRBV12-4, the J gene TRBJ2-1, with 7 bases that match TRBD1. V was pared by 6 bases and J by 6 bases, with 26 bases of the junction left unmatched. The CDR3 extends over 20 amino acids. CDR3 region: CASRLIRDRYFVSQGNEQFF. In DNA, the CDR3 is TGTGCCAGCAGACTTATCCGGGACAGATACTTCGTCAGTCAGGGCAATGAGCAGTTCTTC.

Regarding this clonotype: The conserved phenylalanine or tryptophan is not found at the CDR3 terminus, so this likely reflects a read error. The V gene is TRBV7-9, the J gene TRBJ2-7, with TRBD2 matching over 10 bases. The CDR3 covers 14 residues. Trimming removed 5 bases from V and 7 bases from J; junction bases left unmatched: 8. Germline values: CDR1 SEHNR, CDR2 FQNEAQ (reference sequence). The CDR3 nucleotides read TGTGCCAGCAGCGGCGTAGCGGGGGGCTGGGAGCAGTACCTC. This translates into CASSGVAGGWEQYL.

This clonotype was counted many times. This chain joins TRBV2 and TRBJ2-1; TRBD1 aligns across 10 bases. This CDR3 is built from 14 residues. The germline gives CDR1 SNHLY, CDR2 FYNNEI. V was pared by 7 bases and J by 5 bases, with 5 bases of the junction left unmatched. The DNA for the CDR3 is TGTGCCAGCATCGGGACAGGGGCTCACAATGAGCAGTTCTTC. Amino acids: CASIGTGAHNEQFF.